The clone carrying this T cell receptor (beta chain) was seen just once. As yet, its antigen is unknown. The entry originates in a study of cytomegalovirus exposure and HLA in healthy donors. Per germline, CDR1 GTSNPN and CDR2 SVGIG (reference sequence). Trimming cost V 4 bases and J 1 base, with 11 bases left between them. The CDR3 contains 13 residues. This PCR relied on a set of 60 Vbeta primers and 13 Jbeta primers. The protocol was immunoSEQ multiplex PCR, while the TCRdb copy is restricted to in-frame clones and leaves out a portion. The table includes 210,000 or so clones, over 80% detected once. Study-level findings and limits: Cytomegalovirus association was listed for 170 or so TCR beta chains. Looking again later, the authors saw that most CMV-associated TCR beta chains seemed HLA-restricted.

The chain links TRBV30 to TRBJ2-7; weak D call: TRBD1 (5 bases). The sequence came from a boy between 2 and 15 years old in good health and CMV-seronegative. The sequenced sample was PBMCs. As DNA, the CDR3 is TGTGCCTGGAAACAGGCTTTTTCCTACGAGCAGTACTTC. Translated, it gives CAWKQAFSYEQYF.